This T cell receptor (beta chain) was sequenced during a study of T cell changes during pregnancy in multiple sclerosis. The data were produced by immunoSEQ multiplex PCR, yet TCRdb's version contains in-frame clones alone and is incomplete. The data show 90,000 to 100,000 clones, approximately 94% seen once. This CDR3 region has 15 residues. V lost 5 bases, J lost 4 bases, and 14 bases lay in between. Germline CDR1 and CDR2: SGHVS and FNYEAQ. This chain links TRBV7-6 with TRBJ1-4; possibly TRBD1 for D (6 bases). The source material was peripheral blood, sampled in the third trimester of pregnancy. This receptor was identified in a female donor with multiple sclerosis, enrolled in a pregnancy study. Here the CDR3 reads CASSEAGQINEKLFF. CDR3 DNA sequence: TGTGCCAGCAGCGAAGCAGGACAGATTAATGAAAAACTGTTTTTT.